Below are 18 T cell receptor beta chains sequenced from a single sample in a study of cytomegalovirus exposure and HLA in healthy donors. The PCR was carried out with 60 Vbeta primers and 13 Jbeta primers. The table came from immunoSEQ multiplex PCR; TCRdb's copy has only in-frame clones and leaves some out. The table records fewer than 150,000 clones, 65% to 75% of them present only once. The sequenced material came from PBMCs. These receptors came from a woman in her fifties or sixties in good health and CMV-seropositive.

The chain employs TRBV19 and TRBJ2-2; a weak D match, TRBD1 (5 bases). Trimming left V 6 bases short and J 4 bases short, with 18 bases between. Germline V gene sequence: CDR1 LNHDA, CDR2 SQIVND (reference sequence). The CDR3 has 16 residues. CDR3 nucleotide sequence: TGTGCCAGTAGATACCAGGGATACGAAGTCACCGGGGAGCTGTTTTTT. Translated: CASRYQGYEVTGELFF.

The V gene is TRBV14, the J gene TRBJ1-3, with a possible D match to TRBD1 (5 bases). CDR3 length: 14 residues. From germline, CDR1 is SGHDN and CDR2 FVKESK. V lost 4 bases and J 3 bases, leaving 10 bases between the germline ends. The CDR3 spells CASSLSGGGNTIYF. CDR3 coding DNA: TGTGCCAGCAGCCTTTCCGGGGGTGGAAACACCATATATTTT.

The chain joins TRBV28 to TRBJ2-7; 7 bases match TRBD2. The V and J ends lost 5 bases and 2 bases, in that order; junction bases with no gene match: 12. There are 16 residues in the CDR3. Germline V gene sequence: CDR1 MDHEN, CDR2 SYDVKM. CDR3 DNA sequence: TGTGCCAGCAGTCAATCGTCGACTAGCTTTCCCTACGAGCAGTACTTC. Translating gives CASSQSSTSFPYEQYF.

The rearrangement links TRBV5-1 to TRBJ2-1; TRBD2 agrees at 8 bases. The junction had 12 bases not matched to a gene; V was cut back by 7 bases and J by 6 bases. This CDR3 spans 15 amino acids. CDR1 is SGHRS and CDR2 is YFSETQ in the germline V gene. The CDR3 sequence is CASGITGGPGNEQFF. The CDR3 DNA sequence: TGCGCCAGCGGAATTACGGGGGGGCCAGGCAATGAGCAGTTCTTC.

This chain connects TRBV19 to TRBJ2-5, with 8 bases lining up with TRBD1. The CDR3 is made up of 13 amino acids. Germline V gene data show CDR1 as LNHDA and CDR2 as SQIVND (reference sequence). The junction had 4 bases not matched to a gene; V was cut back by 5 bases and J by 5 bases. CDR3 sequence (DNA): TGTGCCAGTAGTCAGGGGGCGTGGGAGACCCAGTACTTC. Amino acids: CASSQGAWETQYF.

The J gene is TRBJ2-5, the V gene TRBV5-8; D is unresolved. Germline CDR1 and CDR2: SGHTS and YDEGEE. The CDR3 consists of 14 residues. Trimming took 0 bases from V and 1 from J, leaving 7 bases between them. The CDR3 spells CASSLVTVQETQYF. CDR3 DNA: TGTGCCAGCAGCTTGGTCACAGTCCAAGAGACCCAGTACTTC.

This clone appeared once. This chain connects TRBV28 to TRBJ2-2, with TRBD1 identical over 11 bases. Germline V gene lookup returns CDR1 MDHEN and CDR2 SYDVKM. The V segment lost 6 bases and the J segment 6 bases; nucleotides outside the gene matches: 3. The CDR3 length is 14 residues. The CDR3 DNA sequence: TGTGCCAGCAGCATGGACAGGGGGCCCGGGGAGCTGTTTTTT. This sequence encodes CASSMDRGPGELFF.

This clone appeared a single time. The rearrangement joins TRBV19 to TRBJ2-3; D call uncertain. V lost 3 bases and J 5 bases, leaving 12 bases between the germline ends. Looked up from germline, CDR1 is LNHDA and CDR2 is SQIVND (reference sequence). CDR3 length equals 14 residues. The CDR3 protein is CASSILEMGDTQYF. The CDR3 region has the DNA TGTGCCAGTAGTATCTTGGAGATGGGAGATACGCAGTATTTT.

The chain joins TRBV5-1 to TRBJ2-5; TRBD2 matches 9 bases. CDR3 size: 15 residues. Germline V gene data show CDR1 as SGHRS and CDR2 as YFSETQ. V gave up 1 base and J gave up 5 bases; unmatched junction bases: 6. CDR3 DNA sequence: TGCGCCAGCAGCTTGATAGCGGGAGAGGTGGAGACCCAGTACTTC. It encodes CASSLIAGEVETQYF.

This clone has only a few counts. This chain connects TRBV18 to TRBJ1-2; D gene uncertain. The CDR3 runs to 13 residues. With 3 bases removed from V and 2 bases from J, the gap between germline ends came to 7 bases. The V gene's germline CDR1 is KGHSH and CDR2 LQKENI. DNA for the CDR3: TGTGCCAGCTCACCGGGAGTCAACTATGGCTACACCTTC. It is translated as CASSPGVNYGYTF.

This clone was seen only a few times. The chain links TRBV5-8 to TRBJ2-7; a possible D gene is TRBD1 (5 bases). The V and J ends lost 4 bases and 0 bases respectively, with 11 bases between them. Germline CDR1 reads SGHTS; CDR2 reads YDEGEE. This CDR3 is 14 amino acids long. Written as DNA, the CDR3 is TGTGCCAGCAGCGACAGTTATAGCTCCTACGAGCAGTACTTC. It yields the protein CASSDSYSSYEQYF.

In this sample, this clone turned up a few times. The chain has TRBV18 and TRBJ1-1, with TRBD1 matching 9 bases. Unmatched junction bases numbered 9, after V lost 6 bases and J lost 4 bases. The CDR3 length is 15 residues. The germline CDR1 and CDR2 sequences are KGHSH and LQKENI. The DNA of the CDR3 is TGTGCCAGCTCGCAGAAACAGGGGGCAGGCACTGAAGCTTTCTTT. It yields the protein CASSQKQGAGTEAFF.

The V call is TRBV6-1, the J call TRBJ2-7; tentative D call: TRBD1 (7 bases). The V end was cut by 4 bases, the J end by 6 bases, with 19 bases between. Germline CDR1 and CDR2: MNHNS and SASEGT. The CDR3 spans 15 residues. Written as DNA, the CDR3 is TGTGCCAGCAGTGTCGGAGGGGGCAGGTCGAGCGAGCAGTACTTC. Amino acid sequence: CASSVGGGRSSEQYF.

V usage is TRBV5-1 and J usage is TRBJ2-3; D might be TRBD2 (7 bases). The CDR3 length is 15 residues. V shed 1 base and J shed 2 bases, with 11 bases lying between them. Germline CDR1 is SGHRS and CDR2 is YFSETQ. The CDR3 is CASSLWGGPTDTQYF. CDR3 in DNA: TGCGCCAGCAGCTTGTGGGGGGGGCCCACAGATACGCAGTATTTT.

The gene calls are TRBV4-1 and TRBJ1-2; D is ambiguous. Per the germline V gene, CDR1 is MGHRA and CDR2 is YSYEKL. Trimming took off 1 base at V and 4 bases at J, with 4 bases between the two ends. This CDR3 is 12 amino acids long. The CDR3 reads CASSQALYGYTF. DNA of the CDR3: TGCGCCAGCAGCCAAGCCCTCTATGGCTACACCTTC.

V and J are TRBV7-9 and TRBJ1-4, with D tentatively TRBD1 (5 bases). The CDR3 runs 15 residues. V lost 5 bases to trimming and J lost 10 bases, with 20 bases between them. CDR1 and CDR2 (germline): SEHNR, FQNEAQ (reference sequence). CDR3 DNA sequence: TGTGCCAGCAGCAATCGGGACCGCTCGGAGGGAAAACTGTTTTTT. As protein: CASSNRDRSEGKLFF.

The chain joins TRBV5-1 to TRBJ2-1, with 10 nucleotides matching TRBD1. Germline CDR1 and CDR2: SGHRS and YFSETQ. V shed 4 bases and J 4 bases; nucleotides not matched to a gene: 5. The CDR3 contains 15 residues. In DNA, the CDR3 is TGCGCCAGCAGCCAAGGGACAGGGGCTTACAATGAGCAGTTCTTC. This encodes CASSQGTGAYNEQFF. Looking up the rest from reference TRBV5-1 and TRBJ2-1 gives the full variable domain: KAGVTQTPRYLIKTRGQQVTLSCSPISGHRSVSWYQQTPGQGLQFLFEYFSETQRNKGNFPGRFSGRQFSNSRSEMNVSTLELGDSALYLCASSQGTGAYNEQFFGPGTRLTVL.

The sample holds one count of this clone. The CDR3 region is CASSSGTPNTGELFF. CDR3 sequence (DNA): TGTGCCAGCAGCTCCGGGACACCGAACACCGGGGAGCTGTTTTTT. The chain links TRBV7-2 to TRBJ2-2, with D possibly TRBD1 on 6 matching bases. The ends were cut back, 4 bases at V and 0 bases at J, with 9 bases in the middle. CDR1 is SGHTA and CDR2 is FQGNSA in the germline V gene. The CDR3 sequence is 15 residues long.